A selection of T cell receptor beta chains follows, all from one sample in a study of shared clonotypes between healthy human individuals. Sequencing was performed with immunoSEQ multiplex PCR; in TCRdb, only in-frame clones are kept and a portion is missing. The repertoire holds 1.5 million to 2.5 million clones, about 95% seen once, with 1.2% in the top ten. What was sequenced was naive CD8+ T cells sorted from blood. These receptors all come from a man aged 18 to 29 in good health. CDR3s include the opening cysteine and the closing phenylalanine or tryptophan. The D gene is left open where the match is weak. The listing skips clone size in some rows; elsewhere it reads once, few, many or a size class.

V: TRBV29-1
size: .
D: TRBD2
J: TRBJ2-5
CDR3: CSVERAGEQTQYF
DNA: TGCAGCGTTGAAAGGGCGGGGGAACAGACCCAGTACTTC

V: TRBV2
size: .
D: TRBD2
J: TRBJ2-2
CDR3: CASTTPWSSGGHDGTGELFF
DNA: TGTGCCAGCACCACTCCCTGGTCTAGCGGGGGCCACGATGGGACCGGGGAGCTGTTTTTT

V: TRBV27
size: .
D: .
J: TRBJ1-1
CDR3: CASSSAALNTEAFF
DNA: TGTGCCAGCAGTTCGGCCGCCCTAAACACTGAAGCTTTCTTT

V: TRBV4-1
size: .
D: .
J: TRBJ1-1
CDR3: CASSQGEGIKGTEAFF
DNA: TGCGCCAGCAGCCAAGGTGAGGGCATTAAGGGCACTGAAGCTTTCTTT

V: TRBV5-1
size: .
D: .
J: TRBJ1-4
CDR3: CASSLAIRGTNEKLFF
DNA: TGCGCCAGCAGCTTGGCCATCCGGGGGACTAATGAAAAACTGTTTTTT

V: TRBV28
size: .
D: TRBD1
J: TRBJ1-6
CDR3: CASSPPTGLLSSYNSPLHF
DNA: TGTGCCAGCAGCCCTCCGACAGGGCTCCTGAGCTCCTATAATTCACCCCTCCACTTT

V: TRBV28
size: .
D: TRBD2
J: TRBJ2-5
CDR3: CASSQVRIGVIAGYQETQYF
DNA: TGTGCCAGCAGCCAAGTCCGGATTGGGGTTATAGCGGGATACCAAGAGACCCAGTACTTC

V: TRBV27
size: .
D: .
J: TRBJ1-6
CDR3: CASSTAVAISPLHF
DNA: TGTGCCAGCAGTACAGCAGTCGCGATTTCACCCCTCCACTTT

V: TRBV5-4
size: .
D: .
J: TRBJ2-7
CDR3: CASSSPRGSFYEQYF
DNA: TGTGCCAGCAGCTCCCCGAGGGGGTCATTCTACGAGCAGTACTTC

V: TRBV9
size: .
D: .
J: TRBJ1-2
CDR3: CASSVLQGNYGYTF
DNA: TGTGCCAGCAGCGTACTTCAGGGGAACTATGGCTACACCTTC

V: TRBV28
size: .
D: .
J: TRBJ1-5
CDR3: CASSLWAGTNQPQHF
DNA: TGTGCCAGCAGTTTATGGGCAGGGACCAATCAGCCCCAGCATTTT

V: TRBV2
size: .
D: TRBD1
J: TRBJ1-2
CDR3: CASRETGGGTVRYGYTF
DNA: TGTGCCAGCAGAGAAACAGGGGGCGGGACAGTCCGCTATGGCTACACCTTC

V: TRBV4-1
size: .
D: .
J: TRBJ2-2
CDR3: CASSQGGSGKTGELFF
DNA: TGCGCCAGCAGCCAAGGGGGATCAGGGAAGACCGGGGAGCTGTTTTTT

V: TRBV4-3
size: .
D: .
J: TRBJ1-2
CDR3: CASSQGATENYGYTF
DNA: TGCGCCAGCAGCCAAGGAGCGACTGAAAACTATGGCTACACCTTC

V: TRBV11-2
size: .
D: .
J: TRBJ2-3
CDR3: CAVPGSTDTQYF
DNA: TGTGCTGTACCCGGGAGCACAGATACGCAGTATTTT

V: TRBV5-8
size: .
D: .
J: TRBJ2-1
CDR3: CASSLARGIYNEQFF
DNA: TGTGCCAGCAGCTTGGCACGGGGAATCTACAATGAGCAGTTCTTC

V: TRBV30
size: .
D: .
J: TRBJ2-7
CDR3: CAWRGGGEQYF
DNA: TGTGCCTGGAGGGGGGGAGGCGAGCAGTACTTC

V: TRBV5-1
size: .
D: TRBD2
J: TRBJ2-1
CDR3: CASSLTSGGPSYNEQFF
DNA: TGCGCCAGCAGCTTGACTAGCGGGGGGCCATCCTACAATGAGCAGTTCTTC

V: TRBV28
size: .
D: .
J: TRBJ2-7
CDR3: CASSFDRDLTYEQYF
DNA: TGTGCCAGCAGTTTTGACCGGGACTTAACCTACGAGCAGTACTTC

V: TRBV4-1
size: once
D: .
J: TRBJ1-5
CDR3: CASSQDPLNQPQHF
DNA: TGCGCCAGCAGCCAAGATCCCCTCAATCAGCCCCAGCATTTT

V: TRBV7-6
size: .
D: .
J: TRBJ2-2
CDR3: CASSLAGGHGELFF
DNA: TGTGCCAGCAGCTTAGCGGGGGGGCACGGGGAGCTGTTTTTT

V: TRBV9
size: .
D: TRBD1
J: TRBJ2-7
CDR3: CASSETGASGEQYF
DNA: TGTGCCAGCAGCGAGACAGGGGCGAGCGGCGAGCAGTACTTC

V: TRBV30
size: .
D: .
J: TRBJ2-3
CDR3: CAWSQVGDTQYF
DNA: TGTGCCTGGAGTCAGGTTGGAGATACGCAGTATTTT

V: TRBV14
size: .
D: .
J: TRBJ1-6
CDR3: CASSQDLGYSPLHF
DNA: TGTGCCAGCAGCCAAGATCTGGGATATTCACCCCTCCACTTT

V: TRBV7-3
size: .
D: .
J: TRBJ2-5
CDR3: CASSDRGWQETQYF
DNA: TGTGCCAGCAGCGACCGGGGCTGGCAAGAGACCCAGTACTTC

V: TRBV6-5
size: .
D: .
J: TRBJ2-1
CDR3: CASSYLGSNEQFF
DNA: TGTGCCAGCAGTTACCTGGGAAGCAATGAGCAGTTCTTC

V: TRBV9
size: .
D: .
J: TRBJ1-4
CDR3: CASSAHGTNPEKLFF
DNA: TGTGCCAGCAGCGCCCACGGGACAAACCCTGAAAAACTGTTTTTT

V: TRBV14
size: .
D: .
J: TRBJ1-2
CDR3: CASSLLRRADYGYTF
DNA: TGTGCCAGCAGCCTCCTCCGTAGGGCGGACTATGGCTACACCTTC

V: TRBV11-2
size: .
D: TRBD2
J: TRBJ2-7
CDR3: CASSLEPSGGENPYEQYF
DNA: TGTGCCAGCAGCTTAGAGCCTAGCGGGGGGGAGAACCCCTACGAGCAGTACTTC

V: TRBV30
size: once
D: TRBD2
J: TRBJ2-7
CDR3: CAWSAAAGDAYEQYF
DNA: TGTGCCTGGAGTGCGGCCGCGGGAGACGCCTACGAGCAGTACTTC

V: TRBV5-1
size: few
D: .
J: TRBJ2-2
CDR3: CASSFDSSVNTGELFF
DNA: TGCGCCAGCAGCTTTGACAGTTCAGTGAACACCGGGGAGCTGTTTTTT

V: TRBV4-2
size: .
D: .
J: TRBJ2-7
CDR3: CASSLAQASYEQYF
DNA: TGTGCCAGCAGCCTTGCCCAGGCCAGCTACGAGCAGTACTTC

V: TRBV5-1
size: once
D: .
J: TRBJ2-5
CDR3: CASSSIWEETQYF
DNA: TGCGCCAGCAGCTCGATCTGGGAGGAGACCCAGTACTTC

V: TRBV6-6
size: .
D: .
J: TRBJ2-7
CDR3: CASTDWEGATYEQYF
DNA: TGTGCCAGCACCGACTGGGAGGGGGCTACGTACGAGCAGTACTTC

V: TRBV12-5
size: .
D: .
J: TRBJ2-2
CDR3: CASAPGDIAVGELFF
DNA: TGTGCTAGTGCCCCTGGTGACATAGCGGTCGGGGAGCTGTTTTTT

V: TRBV6-5
size: .
D: .
J: TRBJ2-7
CDR3: CASRTRDYEQYF
DNA: TGTGCCAGCAGGACAAGGGACTACGAGCAGTACTTC

V: TRBV11-2
size: .
D: TRBD1
J: TRBJ1-1
CDR3: CASSETGVTEAFF
DNA: TGTGCCAGCAGCGAGACAGGGGTTACTGAAGCTTTCTTT

V: TRBV4-1
size: .
D: TRBD1
J: TRBJ2-7
CDR3: CASSHGTGTGEQYF
DNA: TGCGCCAGCAGCCACGGGACAGGGACAGGCGAGCAGTACTTC

V: TRBV6-5
size: .
D: .
J: TRBJ2-3
CDR3: CASSQNPSNTQYF
DNA: TGTGCCAGCAGCCAAAACCCCAGTAACACGCAGTATTTT